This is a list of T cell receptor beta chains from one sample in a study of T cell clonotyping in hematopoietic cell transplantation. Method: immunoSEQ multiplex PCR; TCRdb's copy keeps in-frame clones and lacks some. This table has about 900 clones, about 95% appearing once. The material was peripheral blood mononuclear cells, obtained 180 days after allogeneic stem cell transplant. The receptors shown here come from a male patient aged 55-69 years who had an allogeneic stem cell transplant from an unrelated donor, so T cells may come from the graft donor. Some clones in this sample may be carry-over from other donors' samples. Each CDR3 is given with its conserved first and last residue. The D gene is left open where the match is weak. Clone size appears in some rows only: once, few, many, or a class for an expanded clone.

CDR3aa: CASSDLGGNEKLFF
CDR3nt: TGTGCCAGCAGCGACCTGGGCGGAAATGAAAAACTGTTTTTT
abundance: NA
v_gene: TRBV28
d_gene: NA
j_gene: TRBJ1-4

CDR3aa: CASSSDLAGAGSGELFF
CDR3nt: TGTGCCAGCAGTTCGGATCTAGCGGGAGCAGGCTCCGGGGAGCTGTTTTTT
abundance: NA
v_gene: TRBV27
d_gene: TRBD2
j_gene: TRBJ2-2

CDR3aa: CASNEFSNEKLFF
CDR3nt: TGTGCCAGCAATGAATTCTCTAATGAAAAACTGTTTTTT
abundance: NA
v_gene: TRBV28
d_gene: NA
j_gene: TRBJ1-4

CDR3aa: CAWTGENIQYF
CDR3nt: TGTGCTTGGACAGGGGAAAACATTCAGTACTTC
abundance: NA
v_gene: TRBV30
d_gene: TRBD1
j_gene: TRBJ2-4

CDR3aa: CASSLASSAYEQYF
CDR3nt: TGTGCCAGCAGCTTGGCCTCTAGCGCCTACGAGCAGTACTTC
abundance: NA
v_gene: TRBV5-8
d_gene: NA
j_gene: TRBJ2-7

CDR3aa: CASSVAGTGPSYGYTF
CDR3nt: TGTGCCAGCAGCGTCGCCGGGACAGGGCCTAGCTATGGCTACACCTTC
abundance: NA
v_gene: TRBV9
d_gene: TRBD1
j_gene: TRBJ1-2

CDR3aa: CASRRPRDGSYEQYF
CDR3nt: TGTGCCAGCAGACGCCCCCGGGACGGCTCCTACGAGCAGTACTTC
abundance: NA
v_gene: TRBV28
d_gene: NA
j_gene: TRBJ2-7

CDR3aa: CATREGLSGQGHF
CDR3nt: TGTGCCACCCGCGAGGGACTATCGGGACAGGGACATTTT
abundance: NA
v_gene: TRBV6-5
d_gene: TRBD1
j_gene: TRBJ1-5

CDR3aa: CASSLDRGAYTF
CDR3nt: TGCGCCAGCAGCCTCGACAGGGGTGCCTACACCTTC
abundance: NA
v_gene: TRBV4-3
d_gene: TRBD1
j_gene: TRBJ1-2

CDR3aa: CASSLQGSTDTQYF
CDR3nt: TGTGCCAGCAGTTTACAGGGGAGCACAGATACGCAGTATTTT
abundance: NA
v_gene: TRBV28
d_gene: NA
j_gene: TRBJ2-3

CDR3aa: CAGDRGLTGELFF
CDR3nt: TGTGCCGGGGACAGGGGGCTCACCGGGGAGCTGTTTTTT
abundance: NA
v_gene: TRBV2
d_gene: TRBD1
j_gene: TRBJ2-2

CDR3aa: CASTLYRDSGTTYEQYF
CDR3nt: TGTGCCAGTACCCTCTACCGGGACAGCGGGACGACCTACGAGCAGTACTTC
abundance: once
v_gene: TRBV19
d_gene: NA
j_gene: TRBJ2-7

CDR3aa: CASSSRTSGTYYEQYF
CDR3nt: TGTGCCAGTAGTTCCCGAACTAGCGGGACTTACTACGAGCAGTACTTC
abundance: NA
v_gene: TRBV19
d_gene: TRBD2
j_gene: TRBJ2-7

CDR3aa: CASSRVSGANVLTF
CDR3nt: TGTGCCAGCAGCAGGGTCTCTGGGGCCAACGTCCTGACTTTC
abundance: NA
v_gene: TRBV9
d_gene: NA
j_gene: TRBJ2-6

CDR3aa: CAISTGYEQYF
CDR3nt: TGTGCCATCAGCACAGGGTACGAGCAGTACTTC
abundance: NA
v_gene: TRBV10-3
d_gene: NA
j_gene: TRBJ2-7